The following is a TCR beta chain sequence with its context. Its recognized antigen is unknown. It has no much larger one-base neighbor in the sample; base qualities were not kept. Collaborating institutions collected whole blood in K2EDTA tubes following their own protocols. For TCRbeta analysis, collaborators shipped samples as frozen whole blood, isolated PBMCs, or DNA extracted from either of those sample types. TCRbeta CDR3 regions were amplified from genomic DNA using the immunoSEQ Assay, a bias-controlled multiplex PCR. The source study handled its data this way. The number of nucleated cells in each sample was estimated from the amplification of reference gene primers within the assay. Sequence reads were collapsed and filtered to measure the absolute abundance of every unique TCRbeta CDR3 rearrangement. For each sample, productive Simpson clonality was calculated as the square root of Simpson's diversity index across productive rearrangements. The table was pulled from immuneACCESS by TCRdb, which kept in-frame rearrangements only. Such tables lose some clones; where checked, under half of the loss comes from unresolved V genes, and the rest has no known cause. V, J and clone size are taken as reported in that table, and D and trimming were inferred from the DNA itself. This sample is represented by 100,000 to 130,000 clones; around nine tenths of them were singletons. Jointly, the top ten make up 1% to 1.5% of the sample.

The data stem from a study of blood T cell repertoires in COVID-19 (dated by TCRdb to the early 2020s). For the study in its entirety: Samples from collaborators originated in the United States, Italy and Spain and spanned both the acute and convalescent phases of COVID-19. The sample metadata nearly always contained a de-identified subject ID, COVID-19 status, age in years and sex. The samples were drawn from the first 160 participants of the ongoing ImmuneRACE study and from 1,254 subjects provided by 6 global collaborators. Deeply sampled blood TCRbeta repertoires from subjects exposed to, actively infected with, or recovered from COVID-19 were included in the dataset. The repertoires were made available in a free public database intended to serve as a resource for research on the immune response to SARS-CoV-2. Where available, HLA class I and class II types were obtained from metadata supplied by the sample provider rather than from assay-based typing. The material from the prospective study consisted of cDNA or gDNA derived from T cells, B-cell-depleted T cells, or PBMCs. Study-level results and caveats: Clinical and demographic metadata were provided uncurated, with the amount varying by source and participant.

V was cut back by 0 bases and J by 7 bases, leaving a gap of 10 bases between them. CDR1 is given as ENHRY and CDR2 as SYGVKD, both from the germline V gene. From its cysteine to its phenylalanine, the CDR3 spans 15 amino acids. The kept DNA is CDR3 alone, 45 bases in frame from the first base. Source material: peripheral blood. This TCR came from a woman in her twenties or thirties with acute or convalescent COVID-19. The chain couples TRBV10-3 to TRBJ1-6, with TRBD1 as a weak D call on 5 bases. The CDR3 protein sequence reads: CAISESDTFNSPLHF. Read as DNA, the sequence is TGTGCCATCAGTGAGTCGGACACCTTCAATTCACCCCTCCACTTT.